Detailed here is one TCR beta chain. Its specificity is unknown. Losses at the gene ends were 9 bases for V and 8 bases for J; bases not matched to a gene: 9. CDR1 and CDR2 from the germline V gene are SNHLY and FYNNEI. The CDR3 spans 14 residues. The entry originates in a study of long-term antiretroviral therapy in people with HIV. At the level of the study: The oldest specimens predate the 2015 immediate-ART recommendation by about a decade. Study-wide results and limits: ART preceded a rise in diversity that nonetheless stayed lower than in transplant donor controls.

The study drew at least one pre-ART and at least two post-ART PBMC samples from every donor. The immunoSEQ assay was v3.0, run at survey level. Each sample aimed for about 35,000-55,000 sequenced T-cell genomes. Assay used: immunoSEQ multiplex PCR; TCRdb lists only in-frame clones, some missing. This table has over 25,000 clones, more than 70% appearing once. The sequence was obtained from a man between 18 and 29 years old with HIV. The material was unsorted PBMCs, obtained 1.5 years before starting antiretroviral therapy. The rearrangement links TRBV2 to TRBJ2-3; 12 bases align to TRBD2. DNA of the CDR3: TGTGCCAGTCGGACTAGCGGGGCCCGGGGTACGCAGTATTTT. Its translation: CASRTSGARGTQYF.